This T cell receptor (beta chain) was obtained from a study of blood T cell repertoires in COVID-19. Germline lookup yields CDR1 SGHDN and CDR2 FVKESK. The germline V and J ends were trimmed by 4 bases and 6 bases, with 10 bases remaining between them. The CDR3 contains 12 residues. TCRdb keeps only in-frame clones here, not all; method: immunoSEQ multiplex PCR. This table holds some 350,000 clones, around 91% found once. V usage is TRBV14 and J usage is TRBJ2-7; no definite D call. Sequencing was done on a sample of peripheral blood. The receptor was isolated from a young man with active or convalescent COVID-19. For the CDR3, the DNA is TGTGCCAGCAGCCCCGAAGTCGGCGAGCAGTACTTC. Its translation is CASSPEVGEQYF.